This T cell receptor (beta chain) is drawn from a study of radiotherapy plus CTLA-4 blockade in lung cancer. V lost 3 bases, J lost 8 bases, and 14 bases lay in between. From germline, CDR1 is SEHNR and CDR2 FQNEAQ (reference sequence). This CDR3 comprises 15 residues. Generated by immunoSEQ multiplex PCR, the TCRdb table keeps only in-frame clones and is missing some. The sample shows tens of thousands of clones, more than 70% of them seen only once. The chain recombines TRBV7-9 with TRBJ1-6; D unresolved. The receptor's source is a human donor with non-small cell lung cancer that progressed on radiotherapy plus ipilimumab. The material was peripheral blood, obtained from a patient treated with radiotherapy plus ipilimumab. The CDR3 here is CASSLELGAHSPLHF. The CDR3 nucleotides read TGTGCCAGCAGCTTGGAGCTCGGTGCTCATTCACCCCTCCACTTT.